The 17 T cell receptor beta chains reported below all come from one sample, sequenced in a study of glioma-infiltrating T cells. The iRepertoire nested amplicon-rescue multiplex PCR amplified TCR alpha and beta CDR3s from RNA. TCRdb processed the multiplex PCR reads anew with MiXCR; each CDR3 protein has one entry. The data hold fewer than 500,000 distinct CDR3 sequences, with 35% to 45% observed a single time. The sequenced sample was glioma tissue, nonneoplastic brain tissue, or PBMCs (not recorded which). These TCRs come from a human donor with low-grade glioma or glioblastoma, undergoing nonglioma brain surgery, or in good health (not recorded which).

Of note for this clonotype: The junction does not match germline at one end; this may be a read error. The chain is built from TRBV7-6 and TRBJ1-5, with unresolved D. Germline CDR1 SGHVS, CDR2 FNYEAQ. The CDR3 runs to 14 residues. CDR3 residues: CDSSLGDSNQPQHF. Written as DNA, the CDR3 is TGTGACAGCAGCTTGGGTGATAGCAATCAGCCCCAGCATTTT.

The table lists this clonotype with many counts. V usage is TRBV27 and J usage is TRBJ2-1, with D tentatively TRBD1 or TRBD2 (6 bases each). Germline CDR1 MNHEY, CDR2 SMNVEV (reference sequence). The CDR3 length is 16 residues. V was trimmed by 2 bases and J by 3 bases, leaving 14 bases between them. The CDR3 region is CASSLIVGGIYNEQFF. As DNA, the CDR3 is TGTGCCAGCAGTTTAATTGTAGGGGGGATCTACAATGAGCAGTTCTTC.

This clonotype was counted between two and nine times. The V gene is TRBV27, the J gene TRBJ2-6; TRBD2 matches at 7 bases. Germline V gene lookup returns CDR1 MNHEY and CDR2 SMNVEV (reference sequence). CDR3 length equals 19 residues. V was clipped by 5 bases and J by 0 bases; unmatched bases: 13. CDR3 DNA: TGTGCCAGCAGTCCCCGCGGGGGAGGGAGGTACTCTGGGGCCAACGTCCTGACTTTC. Protein sequence: CASSPRGGGRYSGANVLTF.

This clonotype has a count of ten or more. The genes are TRBV20-1 and TRBJ2-7, with 9 bases fitting TRBD2. CDR1 is DFQATT and CDR2 is SNEGSKA in the germline V gene (reference sequence). This CDR3 comprises 13 residues. Unmatched junction bases numbered 3, after V lost 4 bases and J lost 2 bases. In DNA, the CDR3 is TGCAGTGCTACCGGGACTAGCACCTACGAGCAGTACTTC. It translates to CSATGTSTYEQYF.

This clonotype has only one observation. The CDR3 here is CASSSGYSNYGYTF. The CDR3 DNA reads TGTGCCAGCAGTTCCGGTTACAGTAACTATGGCTACACCTTC. The chain links TRBV28 to TRBJ1-2; D call uncertain. Looked up from germline, CDR1 is MDHEN and CDR2 is SYDVKM. The CDR3 loop spans 14 amino acids. V shed 4 bases and J shed 1 base, with 10 bases lying between them.

This clonotype has only a few counts. The rearrangement links TRBV2 to TRBJ1-5; tentatively, D is TRBD1 (6 bases). Germline assignment: CDR1 SNHLY and CDR2 FYNNEI. The CDR3 is made up of 16 amino acids. With 6 bases removed from V and 0 bases from J, the gap between germline ends came to 15 bases. As DNA, the CDR3 is TGTGCCAGCAGGGTGGACAGACGAGCTAGCAATCAGCCCCAGCATTTT. Translated, it gives CASRVDRRASNQPQHF.

The chain links TRBV20-1 to TRBJ2-1; D uncertain. CDR1 DFQATT and CDR2 SNEGSKA come from the germline V gene (reference sequence). Deletions cut 0 bases from V and 3 bases from J, with 21 bases between. The length of the CDR3 is 18 residues. Here the CDR3 DNA reads TGCAGTGCTAGAGATCTCGATGAGAGTCACTATTTCTACAATGAGCAGTTCTTC. This codes for CSARDLDESHYFYNEQFF.

This clonotype was observed at least ten times. The rearrangement joins TRBV6-2 or TRBV6-3 to TRBJ1-5; 7 nucleotides line up with TRBD1. CDR1 MNHEY and CDR2 SVGEGT come from the germline V gene. This CDR3 contains 13 residues. The V gene end was trimmed by 6 bases and the J gene end by 3 bases; junction bases not matched to a gene: 2. DNA of the CDR3: TGTGCCAGCAGAGACAGGGTCAATCAGCCCCAGCATTTT. Its translation is CASRDRVNQPQHF.

Of note for this clonotype: An end of the junction differs from the germline gene, which may be a read error. The chain links TRBV20-1 to TRBJ2-1; D call uncertain. Matching the DNA end better, TRBJ2-7 makes the J call doubtful. Germline V CDR1 and CDR2: DFQATT, SNEGSKA (reference sequence). The CDR3 has 13 residues. In DNA form, the CDR3 reads TGCCGTGCGAACCGCCCTACCCCCTACGAGCAGTACTTC. It is translated as CRANRPTPYEQYF.

This chain joins TRBV9 and TRBJ1-2; 7 bases match TRBD1. The germline V gene encodes CDR1 SGDLS and CDR2 YYNGEE. CDR3 length: 14 residues. J lost 5 bases, V lost 4 bases, and 8 bases had no gene match. Here the CDR3 reads CASSLPGGQYGYTF. The CDR3 DNA is TGTGCCAGCAGCCTACCAGGGGGACAGTATGGCTACACCTTC.

This clonotype was detected a few times. The CDR3 region is CASSPTGREGYEQYF. For the CDR3, the DNA is TGTGCCAGCAGCCCAACTGGGCGGGAGGGTTACGAGCAGTACTTC. The chain is built from TRBV27 and TRBJ2-7, with 9 nucleotides matching TRBD2. The germline CDR1 and CDR2 sequences are MNHEY and SMNVEV (reference sequence). The CDR3 totals 15 residues. V was clipped by 6 bases and J by 4 bases; unmatched bases: 10.

This clonotype has at least ten counts. The CDR3 DNA reads as TGTGCCAGCAGCCGTACTGAGACCCAGTACTTC. Translating it yields CASSRTETQYF. The chain couples TRBV12-3 or TRBV12-4 to TRBJ2-5, with unresolved D. Trimming cost V 6 bases and J 5 bases, with 7 bases left between them. The CDR3 has 11 amino acids.

This chain links TRBV18 with TRBJ2-1; 7 bases are a match to TRBD2. V trimming: 3 bases; J trimming: 6 bases; junction bases outside the gene matches: 14. Germline assignment: CDR1 KGHSH and CDR2 LQKENI. The CDR3 is made up of 17 amino acids. The CDR3 reads CASSPQLGDYRANEQFF. The CDR3 coding sequence is TGTGCCAGCTCACCTCAACTAGGGGACTATCGGGCCAATGAGCAGTTCTTC.

The V and J genes are TRBV27 and TRBJ1-1; D might be TRBD1 (6 bases). The CDR3 contains 16 residues. The germline CDR1 and CDR2 sequences are MNHEY and SMNVEV (reference sequence). Deletions cut 7 bases from V and 4 bases from J, with 22 bases between. CDR3 loop: CASNTDRVIRGTEAFF. The CDR3 region has the DNA TGTGCCAGCAACACGGACAGAGTTATTCGGGGCACTGAAGCTTTCTTT.

The chain employs TRBV4-3 and TRBJ2-1; 8 nucleotides align to TRBD2. V shed 0 bases and J 5 bases; nucleotides not matched to a gene: 3. The CDR3 covers 15 residues. Germline values: CDR1 LGHNA, CDR2 YSLEER. The CDR3 DNA is TGCGCCAGCAGCCAAGATTCGGGACTAGACAATGAGCAGTTCTTC. Translated: CASSQDSGLDNEQFF.

In its sample, this clonotype was seen a few times. The chain uses TRBV6-5 and TRBJ1-2; TRBD1 might be the D (5 bases). This CDR3 spans 15 amino acids. V was shortened by 2 bases and J by 4 bases, with 14 bases between the two germline ends. CDR1 is MNHEY and CDR2 is SVGAGI in the germline V gene. DNA for the CDR3: TGTGCCAGCAGTTACGACACTACCGGGGGCTATGGCTACACCTTC. Its translation: CASSYDTTGGYGYTF.

In this sample, this clonotype turned up once. The CDR3 DNA reads TGTGCCAGCGCCCCTCGGCTAGCGGGACCGGGGACCGGGGAGCTGTTTTTT. Translated: CASAPRLAGPGTGELFF. V is TRBV2 and J is TRBJ2-2, with 9 bases fitting TRBD2. The length of the CDR3 is 17 residues. V lost 8 bases to trimming and J lost 5 bases; unmatched junction nucleotides: 15. CDR1 is SNHLY, CDR2 FYNNEI, per germline.